The T cell receptor (beta chain) described here comes from a study of blood T cell repertoires in COVID-19. Overall study: T cells, B-cell-depleted T cells, or PBMCs supplied cDNA or gDNA.

As handled by the study authors: Amplification from reference gene primers served as the basis for estimated nucleated cell counts. TCRdb's copy holds only in-frame clones and misses some; the assay was immunoSEQ multiplex PCR. D and trimming come from the DNA, and the V and J calls and clone size come from that table. The sample includes roughly 190,000 clones, 60% to 85% of them seen just once. The CDR3 loop spans 15 amino acids. From germline, CDR1 is SGHRS and CDR2 YFSETQ. V lost 4 bases, J lost 0 bases, and 4 bases stayed unmatched. The sequencing input was peripheral blood. The chain carries TRBV5-1 and TRBJ1-3; 7 nucleotides align to TRBD1. The sequence derives from a woman aged 45-65 years with active or convalescent COVID-19. The CDR3 sequence is CASSVTGSSGNTIYF. DNA for the CDR3: TGCGCCAGCAGCGTGACAGGGAGCTCTGGAAACACCATATATTTT.